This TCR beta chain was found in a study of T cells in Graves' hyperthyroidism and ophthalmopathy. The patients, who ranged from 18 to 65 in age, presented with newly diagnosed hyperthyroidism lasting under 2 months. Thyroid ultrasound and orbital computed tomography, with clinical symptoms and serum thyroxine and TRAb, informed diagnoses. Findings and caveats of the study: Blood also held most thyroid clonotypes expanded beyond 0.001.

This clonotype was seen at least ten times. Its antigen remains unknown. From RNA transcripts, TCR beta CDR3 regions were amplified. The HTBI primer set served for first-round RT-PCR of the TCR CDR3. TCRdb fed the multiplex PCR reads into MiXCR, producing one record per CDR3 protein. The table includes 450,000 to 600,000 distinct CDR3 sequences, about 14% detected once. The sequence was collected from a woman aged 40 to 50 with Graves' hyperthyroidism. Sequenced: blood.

The CDR3 DNA sequence: TGTGCCAGCAGTTTATACCCGGGACAGGCACACACTGAAGCTTTCTTT. This translates into CASSLYPGQAHTEAFF. The rearrangement uses TRBV27 and TRBJ1-1; 8 bases are a match to TRBD1. CDR3 size: 16 residues. The trim removed 1 base at V and 3 bases at J, leaving 7 bases unmatched. Germline V gene lookup returns CDR1 MNHEY and CDR2 SMNVEV (reference sequence).